This T cell receptor beta chain derives from a study of T cell repertoires in cytomegalovirus infection. The CDR3 is 14 residues long. Germline loops: CDR1 DFQATT, CDR2 SNEGSKA (reference sequence). V was cut by 6 bases and J by 4 bases, with 18 bases left in between. TCRdb processed the reads anew with MiXCR; each CDR3 protein has one entry. The sample shows some 270,000 distinct CDR3 sequences, over 15% of them seen only once. The rearrangement links TRBV20-1 to TRBJ2-5; D possibly corresponds to TRBD1 (5 bases). The clonotype originates from a human donor in good health (CMV status not recorded). Some clones in this sample may be carry-over from other donors' samples. Material for sequencing was CD8+ T cells from PBMCs. CDR3 in amino acids: CSANPRRVGETQYF. The CDR3 nucleotides read TGCAGTGCGAATCCGCGCAGGGTAGGAGAGACCCAGTACTTC.